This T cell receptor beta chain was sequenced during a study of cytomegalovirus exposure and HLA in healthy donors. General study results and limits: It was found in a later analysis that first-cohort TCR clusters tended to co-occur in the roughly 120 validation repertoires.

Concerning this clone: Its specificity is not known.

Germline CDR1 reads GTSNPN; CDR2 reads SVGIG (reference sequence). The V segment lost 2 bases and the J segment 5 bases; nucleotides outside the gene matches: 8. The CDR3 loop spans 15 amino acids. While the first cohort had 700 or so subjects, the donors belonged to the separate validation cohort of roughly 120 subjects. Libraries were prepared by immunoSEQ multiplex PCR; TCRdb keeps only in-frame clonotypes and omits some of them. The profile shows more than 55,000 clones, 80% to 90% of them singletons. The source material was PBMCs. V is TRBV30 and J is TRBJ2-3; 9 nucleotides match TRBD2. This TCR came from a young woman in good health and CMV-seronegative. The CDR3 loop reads CAWSLRGLAVDTQYF. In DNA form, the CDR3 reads TGTGCCTGGAGTTTAAGGGGACTAGCCGTAGATACGCAGTATTTT.